This record covers a single TCR beta chain. Germline assignment: CDR1 LGHDT and CDR2 YNNKEL (reference sequence). CDR3 length: 16 residues. The ends lost 2 bases at V and 7 bases at J; junction bases unmatched: 11. Seattle patient enrollment occurred during active infection, with longitudinal follow-up thereafter. The sample is drawn from a study of blood T cell repertoires in COVID-19. In the authors' methods: Amplification of reference gene primers was used by the study to estimate nucleated cell counts. The table came from immunoSEQ multiplex PCR; TCRdb's copy has only in-frame clones and leaves some out. Clone size and the V and J calls come from that table; the DNA yielded D and trimming. The sample has 250,000 to 300,000 clones, almost 90% seen once.

V gene TRBV3-1 (or the pseudogene TRBV3-2) combines with J gene TRBJ1-2, with TRBD1 matching 9 bases. The TCR was taken from a woman in her 30s with COVID-19, enrolled during active disease. Specimen: peripheral blood. The CDR3 protein is CASSQPPGTGISGYTF. The CDR3 DNA sequence: TGTGCCAGCAGCCAACCACCCGGGACAGGGATCAGTGGCTACACCTTC.